The rows below give T cell receptor beta chains drawn from one sample of a study of T-cell reconstitution after alpha-beta-depleted transplantation in children. TCRdb called the PCR reads again in MiXCR, with one record for every CDR3 protein. The data hold about 640,000 distinct CDR3 sequences, with approximately 15% observed a single time. The sequencing here drew on PBMCs from the stem cell graft donor, taken from the stem cell graft. The source of these receptors is a human donor who donated a stem cell graft to a child with acute myeloid leukemia. CDR3s leave out the opening cysteine and the closing phenylalanine or tryptophan. Each record gives: J gene, V gene, CDR3 protein.

TRBJ1-4 | TRBV25-1 | ASSSTGGREKLF
TRBJ1-3 | TRBV7-3 | ASSLMGGSGNTIY
TRBJ1-1 | TRBV27 | ASSAPGNTEAF
TRBJ2-5 | TRBV5-6 | ASSFYKFMLTQY
TRBJ2-7 | TRBV6-6 | ASVAGDNYEQY
TRBJ2-5 | TRBV5-5 | ASSSWTGLQETQY
TRBJ1-1 | TRBV11-1 | ASSHPVLGTEAF
TRBJ2-1 | TRBV4-3 | ASSREMSNEQF
TRBJ2-4 | TRBV20-1 | SAFPIVSGGVNIQY
TRBJ2-5 | TRBV6-1 | ASSEASGWGRETQY
TRBJ1-2 | TRBV20-1 | SAHAPAADYGYT
TRBJ2-7 | TRBV7-2 | VSSLTYEQY
TRBJ1-2 | TRBV7-9 | ASSGVTPLYGYT
TRBJ2-1 | TRBV2 | ASSELGYNEQF
TRBJ1-5 | TRBV5-1 | ASSLGGNPNQPQH
TRBJ2-1 | TRBV9 | ASSVAIDEQF
TRBJ2-1 | TRBV21-1 | ASSKEEDSQISYNEQF
TRBJ2-3 | TRBV5-1 | ASSEYRDRRLFTDTQY
TRBJ2-5 | TRBV10-3 | AISARLAGSQETQY
TRBJ2-7 | TRBV20-1 | SARVPGGGRYEQY
TRBJ2-1 | TRBV20-1 | SATPRAWDEQF
TRBJ1-1 | TRBV7-3 | ASSLKGQGMNTEAF
TRBJ2-3 | TRBV20-1 | SARMDPTDTQY
TRBJ1-5 | TRBV12-3/TRBV12-4 | ASSQGLNNQPQH
TRBJ1-2 | TRBV6-1 | ATSQGWANYGYT
TRBJ2-7 | TRBV7-9 | ASSLVINEQY
TRBJ2-5 | TRBV20-1 | SASRLAGDQETQY
TRBJ1-6 | TRBV5-1 | ASSLDGQGNSPLH
TRBJ2-5 | TRBV20-1 | SANGPTYPQETQY
TRBJ1-6 | TRBV12-3/TRBV12-4 | ASSLGQGARSPLH
TRBJ2-5 | TRBV7-2 | ASSSQVTQY
TRBJ2-5 | TRBV5-1 | ASGEQHPETQY
TRBJ1-1 | TRBV20-1 | SARDLARDGEAF
TRBJ1-1 | TRBV10-3 | AIRPRENTEAF
TRBJ1-1 | TRBV7-2 | ASKAGLNTEAF
TRBJ2-2 | TRBV11-3 | ATTDRGNTGELF